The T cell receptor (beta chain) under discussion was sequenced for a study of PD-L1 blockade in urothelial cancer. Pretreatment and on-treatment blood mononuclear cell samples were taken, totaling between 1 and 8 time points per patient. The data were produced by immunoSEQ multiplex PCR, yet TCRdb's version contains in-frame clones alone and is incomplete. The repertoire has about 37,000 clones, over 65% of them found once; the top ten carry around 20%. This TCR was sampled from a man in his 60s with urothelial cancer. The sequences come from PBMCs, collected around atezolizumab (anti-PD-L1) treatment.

Written as DNA, the CDR3 is TGTGCCAGCAGTCTCTCGGGGTCCAGCAATCAGCCCCAGCATTTT. Protein: CASSLSGSSNQPQHF. The chain recombines TRBV27 with TRBJ1-5; no firm D call. The germline V gene has CDR1 MNHEY and CDR2 SMNVEV (reference sequence). The CDR3 length is 15 residues. Between the trimmed V and J ends, which lost 5 bases and 1 base, there was a span of 12 bases.